The T cell receptor (beta chain) under discussion was sequenced for a study of shared clonotypes between healthy human individuals. V was shortened by 4 bases and J by 5 bases, with 15 bases between the two germline ends. Germline V gene data show CDR1 as KGHSH and CDR2 as LQKENI. The CDR3 covers 15 residues. Only one count was recorded for this clone. Sequencing used immunoSEQ multiplex PCR; TCRdb keeps in-frame clones, though not all of them. The sample yields 2.5 million or so clones, just over 90% seen once. The receptor was derived from a man in his late teens or twenties in good health. V gene TRBV18 combines with J gene TRBJ2-4, with D perhaps assigned TRBD1 or TRBD2 (6 bases each). The sequenced sample was naive CD4+ T cells sorted from blood. Described subset: CD45RA+ positively selected. CDR3: CASSLLQGGENIQYF. DNA for the CDR3: TGTGCCAGCTCACTTCTACAGGGAGGTGAAAACATTCAGTACTTC. The full variable domain, completed using reference TRBV18 and TRBJ2-4, is NAGVMQNPRHLVRRRGQEARLRCSPMKGHSHVYWYRQLPEEGLKFMVYLQKENIIDESGMPKERFSAEFPKEGPSILRIQQVVRGDSAAYFCASSLLQGGENIQYFGAGTRLSVL.